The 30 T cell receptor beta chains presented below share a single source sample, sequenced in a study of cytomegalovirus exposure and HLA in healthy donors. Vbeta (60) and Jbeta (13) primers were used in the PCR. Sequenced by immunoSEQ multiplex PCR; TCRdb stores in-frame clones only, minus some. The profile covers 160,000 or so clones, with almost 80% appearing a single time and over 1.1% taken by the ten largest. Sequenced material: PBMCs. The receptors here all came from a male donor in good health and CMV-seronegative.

The CDR3 nucleotides are TGTGCCAGCAGCTCCTCCCGGGGGACGGATACGCAGTATTTT. Translating gives CASSSSRGTDTQYF. The chain is built from TRBV7-8 and TRBJ2-3; a weak D match, TRBD2 (6 bases). This CDR3 has 14 amino acids. Trimming removed 4 bases at V and 6 bases at J, with 14 bases between. In germline, CDR1 is SGHVS, CDR2 FQNEAQ.

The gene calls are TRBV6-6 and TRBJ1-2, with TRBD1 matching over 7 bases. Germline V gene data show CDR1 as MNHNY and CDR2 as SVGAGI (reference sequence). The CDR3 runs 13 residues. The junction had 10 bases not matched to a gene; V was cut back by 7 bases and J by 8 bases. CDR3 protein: CASTSRGAEGYTF. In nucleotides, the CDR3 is TGTGCCAGCACCTCCAGGGGGGCGGAGGGCTACACCTTC.

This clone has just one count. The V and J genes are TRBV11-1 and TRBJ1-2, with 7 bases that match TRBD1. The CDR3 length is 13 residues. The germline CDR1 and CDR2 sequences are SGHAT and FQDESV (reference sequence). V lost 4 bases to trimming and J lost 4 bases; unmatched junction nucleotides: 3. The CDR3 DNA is TGTGCCAGCAGCTCGGGACAGAGCTATGGCTACACCTTC. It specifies CASSSGQSYGYTF.

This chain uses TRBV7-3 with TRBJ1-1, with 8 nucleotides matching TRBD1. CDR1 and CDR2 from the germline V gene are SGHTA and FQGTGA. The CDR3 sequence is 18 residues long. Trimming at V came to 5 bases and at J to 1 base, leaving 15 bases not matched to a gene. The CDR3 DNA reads TGTGCCAGCAGCCTACGAGGGACAGGAGTGGGAAAGAACACTGAAGCTTTCTTT. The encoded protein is CASSLRGTGVGKNTEAFF.

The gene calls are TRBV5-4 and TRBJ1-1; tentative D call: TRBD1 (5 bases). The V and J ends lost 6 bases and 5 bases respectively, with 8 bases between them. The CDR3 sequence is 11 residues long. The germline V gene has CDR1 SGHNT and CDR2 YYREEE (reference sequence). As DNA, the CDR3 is TGTGCCAGCACCTCAGGGACTGAAGCTTTCTTT. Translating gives CASTSGTEAFF.

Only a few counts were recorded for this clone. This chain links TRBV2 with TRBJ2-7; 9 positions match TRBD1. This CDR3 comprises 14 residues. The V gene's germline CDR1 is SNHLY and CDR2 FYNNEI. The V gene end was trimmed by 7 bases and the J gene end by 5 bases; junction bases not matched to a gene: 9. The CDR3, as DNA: TGTGCCAGCATTCCCGGGACAGGGTTTAACGAGCAGTACTTC. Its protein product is CASIPGTGFNEQYF.

The CDR3 reads CASSQEGSGSGGEQFF. The CDR3 nucleotides read TGCGCCAGCAGCCAAGAAGGAAGCGGGAGCGGGGGTGAGCAGTTCTTC. The chain employs TRBV4-3 and TRBJ2-1, with 8 bases identical to TRBD2. This CDR3 is built from 16 residues. V lost 0 bases, J lost 9 bases, and 10 bases stayed unmatched. Germline V gene sequence: CDR1 LGHNA, CDR2 YSLEER.

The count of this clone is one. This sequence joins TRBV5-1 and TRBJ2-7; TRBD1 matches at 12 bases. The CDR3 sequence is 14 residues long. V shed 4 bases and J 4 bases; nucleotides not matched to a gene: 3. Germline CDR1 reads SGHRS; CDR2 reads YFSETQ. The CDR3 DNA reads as TGCGCCAGCAGCCCGGGACAGGGGGCGTACGAGCAGTACTTC. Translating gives CASSPGQGAYEQYF.

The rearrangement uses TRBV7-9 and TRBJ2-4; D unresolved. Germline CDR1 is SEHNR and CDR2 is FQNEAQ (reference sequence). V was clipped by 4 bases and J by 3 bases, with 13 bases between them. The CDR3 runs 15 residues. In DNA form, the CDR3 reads TGTGCCAGCAGCTCTCCTGACAACTTCAAAAACATTCAGTACTTC. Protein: CASSSPDNFKNIQYF.

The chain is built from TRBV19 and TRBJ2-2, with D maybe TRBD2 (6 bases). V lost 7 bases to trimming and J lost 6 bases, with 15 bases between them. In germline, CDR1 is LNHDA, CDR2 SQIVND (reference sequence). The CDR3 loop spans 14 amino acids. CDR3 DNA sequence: TGTGCCAGTAACTCCTTGGAGGGCTCCGGGGAGCTGTTTTTT. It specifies CASNSLEGSGELFF.

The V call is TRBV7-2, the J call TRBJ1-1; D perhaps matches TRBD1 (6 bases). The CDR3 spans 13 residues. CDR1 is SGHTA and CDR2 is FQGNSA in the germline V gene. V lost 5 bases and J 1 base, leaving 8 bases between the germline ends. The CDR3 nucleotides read TGTGCCAGCAGCCAGGGGACGAACACTGAAGCTTTCTTT. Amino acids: CASSQGTNTEAFF.

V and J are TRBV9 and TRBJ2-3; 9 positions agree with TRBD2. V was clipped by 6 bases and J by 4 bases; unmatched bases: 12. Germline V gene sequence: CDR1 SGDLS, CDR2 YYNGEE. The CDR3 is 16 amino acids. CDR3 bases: TGTGCCAGCAACCGCGGGCCTAGCGGGATAGCAGATACGCAGTATTTT. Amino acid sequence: CASNRGPSGIADTQYF.

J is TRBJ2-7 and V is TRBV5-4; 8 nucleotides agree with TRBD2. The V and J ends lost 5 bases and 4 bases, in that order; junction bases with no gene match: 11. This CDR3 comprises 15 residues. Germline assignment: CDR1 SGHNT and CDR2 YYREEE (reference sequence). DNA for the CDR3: TGTGCCAGCAGATCCGACGTGACTAGCGCGTACGAGCAGTACTTC. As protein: CASRSDVTSAYEQYF.

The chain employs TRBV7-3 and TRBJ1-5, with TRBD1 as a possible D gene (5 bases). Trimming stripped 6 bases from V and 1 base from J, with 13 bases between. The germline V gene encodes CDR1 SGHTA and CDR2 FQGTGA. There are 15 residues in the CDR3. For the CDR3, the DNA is TGTGCCAGCAGTTCAACCGGACACAGCAATCAGCCCCAGCATTTT. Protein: CASSSTGHSNQPQHF.

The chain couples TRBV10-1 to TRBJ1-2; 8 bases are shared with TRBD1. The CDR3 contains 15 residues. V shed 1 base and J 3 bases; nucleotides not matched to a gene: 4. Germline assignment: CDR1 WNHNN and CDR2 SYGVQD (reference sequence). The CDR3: CASSEWGQVDYGYTF. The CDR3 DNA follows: TGCGCCAGCAGTGAGTGGGGACAGGTAGACTATGGCTACACCTTC.

The CDR3 is CASSLGQGSNQPQHF. In nucleotides, the CDR3 is TGTGCCAGCAGCTTGGGTCAGGGGAGCAATCAGCCCCAGCATTTT. This chain links TRBV5-6 with TRBJ1-5; maybe TRBD1 (6 bases). The V end lost 0 bases, the J end lost 1 base, and 8 bases lay between the germline ends. CDR1 and CDR2 (germline): SGHDT, YYEEEE. The CDR3 has 15 residues.

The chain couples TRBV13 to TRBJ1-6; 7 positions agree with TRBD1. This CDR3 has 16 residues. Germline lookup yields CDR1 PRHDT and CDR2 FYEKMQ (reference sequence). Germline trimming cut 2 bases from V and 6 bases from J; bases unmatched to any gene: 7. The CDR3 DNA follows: TGTGCCAGCAGCTTATGGTCAGGGGGTATTAATTCACCCCTCCACTTT. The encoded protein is CASSLWSGGINSPLHF.

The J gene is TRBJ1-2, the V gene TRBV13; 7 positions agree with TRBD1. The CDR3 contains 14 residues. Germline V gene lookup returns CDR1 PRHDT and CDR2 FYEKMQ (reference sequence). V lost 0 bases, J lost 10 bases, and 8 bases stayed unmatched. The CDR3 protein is CASSLGEGALDYTF. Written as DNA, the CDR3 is TGTGCCAGCAGCTTAGGGGAGGGGGCGTTGGACTACACCTTC. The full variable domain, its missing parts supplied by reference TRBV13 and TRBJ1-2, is AAGVIQSPRHLIKEKRETATLKCYPIPRHDTVYWYQQGPGQDPQFLISFYEKMQSDKGSIPDRFSAQQFSDYHSELNMSSLELGDSALYFCASSLGEGALDYTFGSGTRLTVV.

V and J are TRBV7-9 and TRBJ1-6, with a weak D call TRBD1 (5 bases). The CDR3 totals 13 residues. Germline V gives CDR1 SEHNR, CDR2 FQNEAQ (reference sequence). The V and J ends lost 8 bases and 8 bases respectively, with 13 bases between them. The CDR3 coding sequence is TGTGCCAGCTCAGGGCAGGCCGATTCACCCCTCCACTTT. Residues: CASSGQADSPLHF.

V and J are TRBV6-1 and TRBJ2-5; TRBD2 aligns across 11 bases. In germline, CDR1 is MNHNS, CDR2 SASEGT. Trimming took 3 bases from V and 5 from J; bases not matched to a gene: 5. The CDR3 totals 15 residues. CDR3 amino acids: CASSERLAGKETQYF. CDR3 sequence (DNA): TGTGCCAGCAGTGAGAGACTAGCGGGGAAGGAGACCCAGTACTTC.

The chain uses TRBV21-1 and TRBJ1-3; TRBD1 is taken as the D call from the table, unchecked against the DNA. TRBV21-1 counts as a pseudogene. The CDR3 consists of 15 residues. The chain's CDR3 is CASSKIQGTGNTIYF. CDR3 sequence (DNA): TGTGCCAGCAGCAAAATTCAGGGAACTGGAAACACCATATATTTT.

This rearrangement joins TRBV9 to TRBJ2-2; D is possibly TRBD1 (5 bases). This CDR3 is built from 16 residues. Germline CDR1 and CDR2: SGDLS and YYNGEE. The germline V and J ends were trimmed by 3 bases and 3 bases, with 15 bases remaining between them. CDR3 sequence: CASSANRIYHTGELFF. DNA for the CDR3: TGTGCCAGCAGCGCGAACAGGATTTATCACACCGGGGAGCTGTTTTTT.

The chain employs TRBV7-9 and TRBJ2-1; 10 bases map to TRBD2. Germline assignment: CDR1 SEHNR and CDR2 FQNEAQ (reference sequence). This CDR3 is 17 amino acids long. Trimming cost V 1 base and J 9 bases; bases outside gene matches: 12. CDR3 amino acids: CASSLGIREREGGEQFF. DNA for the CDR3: TGTGCCAGCAGCTTAGGGATCAGGGAGCGGGAGGGCGGTGAGCAGTTCTTC.

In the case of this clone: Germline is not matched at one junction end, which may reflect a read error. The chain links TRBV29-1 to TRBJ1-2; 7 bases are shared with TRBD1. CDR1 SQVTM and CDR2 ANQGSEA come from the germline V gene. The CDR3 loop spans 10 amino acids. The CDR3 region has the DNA TGCAGCGTTGCTGGACAGGAGGAATTCTTC. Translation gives CSVAGQEEFF.

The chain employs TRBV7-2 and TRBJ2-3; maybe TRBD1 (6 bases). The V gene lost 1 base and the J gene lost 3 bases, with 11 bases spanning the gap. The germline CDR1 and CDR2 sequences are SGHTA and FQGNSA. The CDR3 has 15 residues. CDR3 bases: TGTGCCAGCAGCTTAGAGCCAGGGGTAACAGATACGCAGTATTTT. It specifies CASSLEPGVTDTQYF.

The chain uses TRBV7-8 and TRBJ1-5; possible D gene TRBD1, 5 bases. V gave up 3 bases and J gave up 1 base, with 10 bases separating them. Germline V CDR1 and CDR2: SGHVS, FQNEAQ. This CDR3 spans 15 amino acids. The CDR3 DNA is TGTGCCAGCAGCTTGCAGGGTGGGAGCAATCAGCCCCAGCATTTT. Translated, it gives CASSLQGGSNQPQHF.

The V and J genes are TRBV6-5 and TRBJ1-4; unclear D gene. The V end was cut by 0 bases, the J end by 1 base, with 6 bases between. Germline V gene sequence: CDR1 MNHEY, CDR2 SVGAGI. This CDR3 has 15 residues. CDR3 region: CASSYSSETNEKLFF. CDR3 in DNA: TGTGCCAGCAGTTACTCGTCAGAAACTAATGAAAAACTGTTTTTT.

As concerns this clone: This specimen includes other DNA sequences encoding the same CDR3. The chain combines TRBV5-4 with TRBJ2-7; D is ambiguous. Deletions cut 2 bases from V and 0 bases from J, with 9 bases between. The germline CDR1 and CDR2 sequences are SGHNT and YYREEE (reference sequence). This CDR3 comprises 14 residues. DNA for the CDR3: TGTGCCAGCAGCTTATTGGGCAGCTCCTACGAGCAGTACTTC. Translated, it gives CASSLLGSSYEQYF.

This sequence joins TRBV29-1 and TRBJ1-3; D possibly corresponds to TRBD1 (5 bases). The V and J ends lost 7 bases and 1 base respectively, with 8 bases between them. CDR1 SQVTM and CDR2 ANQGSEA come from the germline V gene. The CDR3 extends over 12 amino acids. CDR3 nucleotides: TGCAGCGCCAGGGTGTCTGGAAACACCATATATTTT. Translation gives CSARVSGNTIYF.

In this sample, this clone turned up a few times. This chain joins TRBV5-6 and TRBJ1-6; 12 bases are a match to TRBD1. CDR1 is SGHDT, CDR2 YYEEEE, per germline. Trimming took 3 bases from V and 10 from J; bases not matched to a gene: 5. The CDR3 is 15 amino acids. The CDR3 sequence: CASSYGTGGESPLHF. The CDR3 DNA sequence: TGTGCCAGCAGCTACGGGACAGGGGGCGAGTCACCCCTCCACTTT.